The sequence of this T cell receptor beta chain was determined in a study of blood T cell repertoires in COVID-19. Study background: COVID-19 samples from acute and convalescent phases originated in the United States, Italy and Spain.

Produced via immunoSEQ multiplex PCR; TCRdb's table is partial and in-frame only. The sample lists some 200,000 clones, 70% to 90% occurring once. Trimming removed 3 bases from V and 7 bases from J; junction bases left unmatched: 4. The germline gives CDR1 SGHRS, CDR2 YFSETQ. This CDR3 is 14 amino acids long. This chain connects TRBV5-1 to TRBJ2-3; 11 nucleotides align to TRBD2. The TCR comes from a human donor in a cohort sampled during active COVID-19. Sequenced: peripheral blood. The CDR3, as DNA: TGCGCCAGCAGCTCAGGACTAGCGGGTAATACGCAGTATTTT. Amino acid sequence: CASSSGLAGNTQYF.